Following are 6 T cell receptor beta chains from one sample sequenced in a study of blood T cell repertoires in COVID-19. Profiling relied on immunoSEQ multiplex PCR, and the TCRdb table lists in-frame clones only, not all of them. Here the sample spans around 200,000 clones, more than 75% being singletons. The sample comprised peripheral blood. Receptors were obtained from a woman of 80 years or more with acute or convalescent COVID-19.

The V call is TRBV6-5, the J call TRBJ1-4, with D possibly being TRBD1 (6 bases). In germline, CDR1 is MNHEY, CDR2 SVGAGI. Trimming took 4 bases from V and 6 from J, leaving 12 bases between them. The CDR3 extends over 14 amino acids. CDR3 DNA sequence: TGTGCCAGCAGTTTTAGGGGGGGGGATGAAAAACTGTTTTTT. Translating gives CASSFRGGDEKLFF.

The genes are TRBV6-5 and TRBJ2-7, with 9 bases aligning to TRBD1. The length of the CDR3 is 15 residues. V was pared by 0 bases and J by 5 bases, with 5 bases of the junction left unmatched. CDR1 MNHEY and CDR2 SVGAGI come from the germline V gene. The CDR3 nucleotides read TGTGCCAGCAGTTACTCAACAGGGGGCTGGGACGAGCAGTACTTC. Amino acid sequence: CASSYSTGGWDEQYF.

This sequence joins TRBV10-3 and TRBJ2-7; possible D gene TRBD1, 6 bases. From germline, CDR1 is ENHRY and CDR2 SYGVKD. The CDR3 is 13 amino acids. V was shortened by 4 bases and J by 5 bases, with 12 bases between the two germline ends. The CDR3 region is CAISGTVEDEQYF. The CDR3 DNA sequence: TGTGCCATCAGTGGGACAGTCGAGGACGAGCAGTACTTC.

V is TRBV2 and J is TRBJ1-1; D is unresolved. The CDR3 sequence is 13 residues long. Germline CDR1 is SNHLY and CDR2 is FYNNEI. Trimming left V 7 bases short and J 0 bases short, with 9 bases between. The DNA of the CDR3 is TGTGCCAGCAATCCTATCCTGAACACTGAAGCTTTCTTT. Its protein is CASNPILNTEAFF.

J is TRBJ1-3 and V is TRBV6-6; 7 bases match TRBD1. Germline V gene sequence: CDR1 MNHNY, CDR2 SVGAGI (reference sequence). V was pared by 5 bases and J by 2 bases, with 6 bases of the junction left unmatched. This CDR3 spans 15 amino acids. The chain's CDR3 is CASSQHRGAGNTIYF. CDR3 nucleotide sequence: TGTGCCAGCAGTCAACACAGGGGAGCTGGAAACACCATATATTTT.

This chain links TRBV27 with TRBJ2-2, with 7 bases aligning to TRBD1. The CDR3 spans 17 residues. The V gene's germline CDR1 is MNHEY and CDR2 SMNVEV (reference sequence). The junction had 11 bases not matched to a gene; V was cut back by 1 base and J by 6 bases. The CDR3 nucleotides are TGTGCCAGCAGTTTATTCGTCGTCCAGGGGGATGCCGGGGAGCTGTTTTTT. It translates to CASSLFVVQGDAGELFF.